A single sample gave rise to the 32 T cell receptor beta chains below, sequenced in a study of T cells in Graves' hyperthyroidism and ophthalmopathy. TCR beta CDR3 regions were amplified from RNA transcripts. Primed by the HTBI set, a first-round RT-PCR was run on the TCR CDR3. TCRdb recomputed calls from the multiplex PCR reads with MiXCR, one row per CDR3 protein. This table has some 150,000 distinct CDR3 sequences, approximately 20% appearing once. Sequenced: blood. Receptors originate from a woman between 45 and 60 years old with Graves' hyperthyroidism that later progressed to Graves' ophthalmopathy.

This clonotype was detected only a few times. The genes are TRBV20-1 and TRBJ2-3; D call uncertain. CDR1 is DFQATT and CDR2 is SNEGSKA in the germline V gene (reference sequence). The CDR3 loop spans 10 amino acids. V was trimmed by 6 bases and J by 8 bases, leaving 9 bases between them. CDR3 nucleotide sequence: TGCAGTGCCTTTAAAGTTACGCAGTATTTT. Translation: CSAFKVTQYF.

This clonotype was seen many times. The chain has TRBV6-1 and TRBJ2-1, with TRBD1 matching 9 bases. This CDR3 region has 15 residues. The V gene's germline CDR1 is MNHNS and CDR2 SASEGT. Trimming took 6 bases from V and 7 from J; bases not matched to a gene: 10. DNA of the CDR3: TGTGCCAGCAGGAGGACAGGGGTAGTTGGAAATGAGCAGTTCTTC. It is translated as CASRRTGVVGNEQFF.

This clonotype has at least ten counts. The chain couples TRBV2 to TRBJ2-7; no clear D. The CDR3 has 13 residues. Trimming cost V 6 bases and J 6 bases, with 15 bases left between them. The germline gives CDR1 SNHLY, CDR2 FYNNEI. The CDR3 region is CASRVPPAAEQYF. In DNA, the CDR3 is TGTGCCAGCAGAGTCCCGCCAGCCGCCGAGCAGTACTTC.

This clonotype was detected many times. The chain carries TRBV7-8 and TRBJ2-7; 11 nucleotides match TRBD1. Germline CDR1 is SGHVS and CDR2 is FQNEAQ. Trimming removed 5 bases from V and 2 bases from J; junction bases left unmatched: 5. There are 15 residues in the CDR3. The DNA of the CDR3 is TGTGCCAGCAGCCAAGGGACAGGGGGACCCTACGAGCAGTACTTC. Protein: CASSQGTGGPYEQYF.

This clonotype was seen at least ten times. This chain links TRBV28 with TRBJ1-3; a possible D gene is TRBD1 (6 bases). Per germline, CDR1 MDHEN and CDR2 SYDVKM. The ends were cut back, 2 bases at V and 0 bases at J, with 14 bases in the middle. The CDR3 spans 17 residues. This chain's CDR3 is CASSLIQGSLSGNTIYF. The CDR3 DNA reads TGTGCCAGCAGTTTAATACAGGGCAGTCTCTCTGGAAACACCATATATTTT.

This chain uses TRBV19 with TRBJ1-5, with D possibly TRBD1 on 6 matching bases. The CDR3 spans 12 residues. Deletions cut 7 bases from V and 4 bases from J, with 8 bases between. The germline CDR1 and CDR2 sequences are LNHDA and SQIVND (reference sequence). The DNA of the CDR3 is TGTGCCAGTACCAGGGGTAATCAGCCCCAGCATTTT. Translated, it gives CASTRGNQPQHF.

This clonotype has more than one count but fewer than ten. J is TRBJ1-1 and V is TRBV12-3 or TRBV12-4, with a weak D call TRBD1 (6 bases). The CDR3 length is 16 residues. V lost 1 base and J 1 base, leaving 13 bases between the germline ends. This CDR3 is CASSLVVGQTNTEAFF. CDR3 nucleotides: TGTGCCAGCAGTTTAGTAGTGGGACAAACGAACACTGAAGCTTTCTTT.

This clonotype has at least ten counts. J is TRBJ2-7 and V is TRBV27, with TRBD2 matching 8 bases. J was trimmed by 2 bases and V by 3 bases; bases with no gene match: 12. CDR1 MNHEY and CDR2 SMNVEV come from the germline V gene (reference sequence). The CDR3 is 17 residues long. The CDR3 here is CASSFLGLTGGPYEQYF. The CDR3 DNA is TGTGCCAGCAGTTTCTTGGGACTAACGGGAGGGCCCTACGAGCAGTACTTC.

This clonotype was observed once. The genes are TRBV5-8 and TRBJ1-1; no definite D call. In germline, CDR1 is SGHTS, CDR2 YDEGEE. CDR3 size: 10 residues. Trimming shortened V by 9 bases and J by 5 bases, and 8 bases separated the two germline ends. The CDR3 DNA reads as TGTGCCACACCGGGGACTGAAGCTTTCTTT. Encoded protein: CATPGTEAFF.

This clonotype occurred many times. One end of the junction does not line up with germline, which may come from a read error. The V gene is TRBV5-1, the J gene TRBJ2-2; a weak D match, TRBD1 (5 bases). Germline CDR1 is SGHRS and CDR2 is YFSETQ. This CDR3 is 15 amino acids long. The CDR3 sequence is CASSLGAANTGELFF. The CDR3 DNA follows: TGTGCCAGCAGCTTAGGGGCCGCGAACACCGGGGAGCTGTTTTTT.

This clonotype was counted ten times or more. V is TRBV2 and J is TRBJ2-1; D remains unclear. The germline V and J ends were trimmed by 4 bases and 6 bases, with 10 bases remaining between them. CDR1 and CDR2 from the germline V gene are SNHLY and FYNNEI. The CDR3 loop spans 13 amino acids. The CDR3 coding sequence is TGTGCCAGCAGTGGACCTAGGAGCAATGAGCAGTTCTTC. It translates to CASSGPRSNEQFF.

This clonotype was counted at least ten times. The J gene is TRBJ2-7, the V gene TRBV11-2; D may correspond to TRBD1 or TRBD2 (5 bases each). There are 13 residues in the CDR3. Deletions cut 3 bases from V and 9 bases from J, with 15 bases between. Germline CDR1 reads SGHAT; CDR2 reads FQNNGV. CDR3 amino acids: CASSFRNGDAQYF. In nucleotides, the CDR3 is TGTGCCAGCAGCTTCCGAAATGGGGACGCGCAGTACTTC.

The gene calls are TRBV6-5 and TRBJ2-7, with D possibly TRBD1 on 5 matching bases. The CDR3 extends over 14 amino acids. Germline CDR1 MNHEY, CDR2 SVGAGI. Trimming removed 0 bases at V and 2 bases at J, with 8 bases between. The CDR3 DNA follows: TGTGCCAGCAGTTACTCCCAGGGTCCCTACGAGCAGTACTTC. As protein: CASSYSQGPYEQYF.

This chain links TRBV5-4 with TRBJ1-2; 8 nucleotides align to TRBD1. Looked up from germline, CDR1 is SGHNT and CDR2 is YYREEE (reference sequence). This CDR3 has 14 amino acids. The J segment lost 4 bases and the V segment lost 5 bases, leaving 7 bases of the junction unmatched. The CDR3 reads CASRPDRASYGYTF. The CDR3 DNA sequence: TGTGCCAGCAGACCGGACAGGGCTAGCTATGGCTACACCTTC.

This clonotype was counted ten times or more. The chain combines TRBV20-1 with TRBJ2-1, with 12 bases aligning to TRBD2. CDR1 DFQATT and CDR2 SNEGSKA come from the germline V gene (reference sequence). V shed 6 bases, J shed 4 bases, and the junction held 7 bases outside the gene matches. The CDR3 has 15 residues. This chain's CDR3 is CSAKRLAGGYNEQFF. In DNA form, the CDR3 reads TGCAGTGCCAAGAGGCTAGCGGGAGGGTACAATGAGCAGTTCTTC.

This clonotype was picked up a small number of times. The J gene is TRBJ2-1, the V gene TRBV15; D possibly corresponds to TRBD2 (6 bases). The CDR3 is 15 residues long. Per the germline V gene, CDR1 is LNHNV and CDR2 is YYDKDF (reference sequence). Trimming removed 5 bases at V and 8 bases at J, with 19 bases between. In DNA form, the CDR3 reads TGTGCCACCAGCGGAACTAAGTCTGGGGGGTATGAGCAGTTCTTC. As protein: CATSGTKSGGYEQFF.

The chain couples TRBV10-3 to TRBJ1-2; tentatively, D is TRBD1 (6 bases). The CDR3 length is 14 residues. The germline V and J ends were trimmed by 5 bases and 3 bases, with 13 bases remaining between them. Germline lookup yields CDR1 ENHRY and CDR2 SYGVKD. CDR3 DNA: TGTGCCATCAGTTCAACAGGGTCAGACTATGGCTACACCTTC. Amino acid sequence: CAISSTGSDYGYTF.

With respect to this clonotype: A much larger clonotype is one base distant, so this may be a read error. This chain joins TRBV20-1 and TRBJ2-1, with D possibly TRBD2 on 6 matching bases. Trimming stripped 3 bases from V and 6 bases from J, with 15 bases between. Germline V lookup: CDR1 DFQATT, CDR2 SNEGSKA (reference sequence). This CDR3 is built from 14 residues. The CDR3 here is CSARGGGELNEQFF. The CDR3 nucleotides are TGCAGTGCTAGGGGGGGTGGGGAGCTCAATGAGCAGTTCTTC.

The rearrangement uses TRBV28 and TRBJ2-3; D may be TRBD2 (7 bases). V lost 6 bases and J lost 2, with 18 bases in between. The CDR3 has 16 amino acids. Per germline, CDR1 MDHEN and CDR2 SYDVKM. CDR3: CASSPWGGPITDTQYF. CDR3 sequence (DNA): TGTGCCAGCAGCCCCTGGGGGGGGCCAATCACAGATACGCAGTATTTT.

In this sample, this clonotype turned up many times. V gene TRBV10-2 combines with J gene TRBJ2-5; 7 positions match TRBD2. CDR1 and CDR2 from the germline V gene are WSHSY and SAAADI. This CDR3 spans 14 amino acids. The ends lost 4 bases at V and 3 bases at J; junction bases unmatched: 5. The CDR3 here is CASSGLAAKETQYF. The DNA for the CDR3 is TGCGCCAGCAGTGGCCTAGCGGCCAAAGAGACCCAGTACTTC.

The chain recombines TRBV4-1 with TRBJ2-7, with TRBD2 identical over 7 bases. CDR3 length equals 18 residues. Germline V gives CDR1 MGHRA, CDR2 YSYEKL. V dropped 0 bases and J dropped 1; count of bases not matched to a gene: 12. The CDR3 region is CASSQDIGLAEPSYEQYF. The CDR3 DNA sequence: TGCGCCAGCAGCCAAGATATCGGTCTAGCGGAGCCTTCCTACGAGCAGTACTTC.

The chain links TRBV3-1 to TRBJ2-1; D is perhaps TRBD2 (6 bases). V was cut by 0 bases and J by 9 bases, with 21 bases left in between. This CDR3 has 17 amino acids. The germline CDR1 and CDR2 sequences are LGHDT and YNNKEL (reference sequence). CDR3: CASSQELRTGGSGEQFF. In DNA, the CDR3 is TGTGCCAGCAGCCAAGAACTGAGGACCGGAGGGAGTGGTGAGCAGTTCTTC.

This clonotype was recorded many times. The chain recombines TRBV7-2 with TRBJ2-2, with D hard to call. Trimming removed 4 bases at V and 6 bases at J, with 15 bases between. This CDR3 has 15 amino acids. From germline, CDR1 is SGHTA and CDR2 FQGNSA. CDR3 sequence reads: CASSSNLFVPGELFF. The DNA for the CDR3 is TGTGCCAGCAGCTCCAACCTATTCGTTCCCGGGGAGCTGTTTTTT.

This clonotype was found a few times. Since a much larger clone is just one base distant, this may be a read error. This sequence joins TRBV2 and TRBJ1-4, with D possibly TRBD1 on 5 matching bases. Trimming cost V 6 bases and J 4 bases, with 12 bases left between them. Germline V lookup: CDR1 SNHLY, CDR2 FYNNEI. The CDR3 covers 14 residues. The DNA for the CDR3 is TGTGCCAGCAGACAGGACGACTATAATGAAAAACTGTTTTTT. Translated: CASRQDDYNEKLFF.

The rearrangement joins TRBV20-1 to TRBJ1-1; D ambiguous. The CDR3 is made up of 10 amino acids. Germline-derived CDR1 and CDR2 are DFQATT and SNEGSKA (reference sequence). Trimming removed 5 bases at V and 4 bases at J, with 5 bases between. The CDR3 spells CSAGRTEAFF. DNA for the CDR3: TGCAGTGCTGGCCGCACTGAAGCTTTCTTT.

This clonotype was counted at least ten times. CDR3 loop: CASSVGAGGAGTEAFF. Written as DNA, the CDR3 is TGTGCCAGCAGCGTAGGGGCAGGGGGCGCGGGCACTGAAGCTTTCTTT. V is TRBV9 and J is TRBJ1-1, with 8 bases identical to TRBD1. Germline lookup yields CDR1 SGDLS and CDR2 YYNGEE. CDR3 size: 16 residues. J was trimmed by 4 bases and V by 0 bases; bases with no gene match: 8.

This clonotype has ten or more counts. This chain connects TRBV3-1 to TRBJ2-5, with 9 nucleotides matching TRBD2. The trim removed 1 base at V and 5 bases at J, leaving 8 bases unmatched. CDR3 size: 16 residues. The germline V gene encodes CDR1 LGHDT and CDR2 YNNKEL (reference sequence). CDR3 bases: TGTGCCAGCAGCCAAGGGGCGCGGGAGGGCCTCGAGACCCAGTACTTC. Amino acid sequence: CASSQGAREGLETQYF.

Many counts were recorded for this clonotype. The chain joins TRBV27 to TRBJ1-2; D might be TRBD1 (5 bases). This CDR3 is 13 amino acids long. Trimming cost V 6 bases and J 4 bases, with 12 bases left between them. Germline CDR1 and CDR2: MNHEY and SMNVEV (reference sequence). The CDR3 here is CASRGDRLYGYTF. DNA of the CDR3: TGTGCCAGCAGAGGGGACCGCCTCTATGGCTACACCTTC.

The chain combines TRBV7-6 with TRBJ1-4; the match to TRBD1 covers 11 bases. CDR1 and CDR2 (germline): SGHVS, FNYEAQ. J lost 3 bases, V lost 5 bases, and 17 bases had no gene match. The CDR3 runs to 20 residues. The CDR3 bases are TGTGCCAGCAGCCTACGAACCTGGACAGGGGGCGCCGGGGCTAATGAAAAACTGTTTTTT. Its protein is CASSLRTWTGGAGANEKLFF.

In this sample, this clonotype turned up many times. In DNA, the CDR3 is TGTGCCAGCAGCCAAGTTTTGCCTGGAAACACCATATATTTT. Translation gives CASSQVLPGNTIYF. The chain links TRBV3-1 to TRBJ1-3, with unresolved D. Germline V lookup: CDR1 LGHDT, CDR2 YNNKEL (reference sequence). V was clipped by 1 base and J by 2 bases, with 6 bases between them. This CDR3 comprises 14 residues.

This clonotype was seen ten or more times. V gene TRBV6-1 combines with J gene TRBJ2-7, with 7 bases aligning to TRBD2. J gave up 2 bases and V 5 bases, and 6 bases lay outside the gene matches. CDR3 size: 14 residues. CDR1 and CDR2 from the germline V gene are MNHNS and SASEGT. This chain's CDR3 is CASSPREGPYEQYF. CDR3 coding DNA: TGTGCCAGCAGTCCGAGGGAGGGTCCCTACGAGCAGTACTTC.

In its sample, this clonotype was seen many times. The chain joins TRBV20-1 to TRBJ1-5, with 7 bases that match TRBD1. The CDR3 has 15 amino acids. The germline gives CDR1 DFQATT, CDR2 SNEGSKA (reference sequence). J gave up 0 bases and V 3 bases, and 5 bases lay outside the gene matches. The CDR3 bases are TGCAGTGCTAGTGAGGACAGGCGTAGCAATCAGCCCCAGCATTTT. This sequence encodes CSASEDRRSNQPQHF.